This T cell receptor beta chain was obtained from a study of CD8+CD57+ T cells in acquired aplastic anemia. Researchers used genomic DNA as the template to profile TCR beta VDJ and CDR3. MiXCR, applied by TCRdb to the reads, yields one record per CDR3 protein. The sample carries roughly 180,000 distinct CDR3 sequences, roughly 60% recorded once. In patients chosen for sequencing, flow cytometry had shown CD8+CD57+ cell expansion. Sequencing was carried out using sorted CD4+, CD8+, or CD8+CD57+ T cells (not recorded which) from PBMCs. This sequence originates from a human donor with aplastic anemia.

DNA for the CDR3: TGTGCCACCAGTGATTTGAAGGTCCGGTACAATGAGCAGTTCTTC. Amino acid sequence: CATSDLKVRYNEQFF. This chain links TRBV24-1 with TRBJ2-1; D remains ambiguous. Looked up from germline, CDR1 is KGHDR and CDR2 is SFDVKD. The V gene lost 0 bases and the J gene lost 4 bases, with 9 bases spanning the gap. This CDR3 is built from 15 residues.